Sequencing of this T cell receptor beta chain was carried out in a study of PD-L1 blockade in urothelial cancer. Study-level information: Earlier, patients had received 0 to 3 chemotherapy regimens. Analyzed time points were 3 weeks (second dose) and 6 weeks after therapy began.

Method: immunoSEQ multiplex PCR; TCRdb's copy keeps in-frame clones and lacks some. The repertoire holds 20,000 to 25,000 clones, 90% to 95% seen once, with roughly 10% in the top ten. Details on this clone: Its specificity is not known.

Time point noted: peripheral blood 6 weeks after treatment start. The CDR3 is 17 amino acids. Germline CDR1 reads MNHNS; CDR2 reads SASEGT. J lost 0 bases, V lost 3 bases, and 11 bases had no gene match. Study outcomes and limitations: Blood TCR clonality below the median before treatment was a predictor of better survival.

This chain joins TRBV6-1 and TRBJ2-7; the match to TRBD1 covers 7 bases. The TCR originated in a woman aged 55 to 70 with urothelial cancer. Sequencing used PBMCs, obtained around atezolizumab (anti-PD-L1) treatment. The CDR3 bases are TGTGCCAGCAGTGACCCCCCCGGACAGGCAACCTCCTACGAGCAGTACTTC. Translating it yields CASSDPPGQATSYEQYF.